The source of this T cell receptor beta chain is a study of blood T cell repertoires in COVID-19 (TCRdb year 2020). The study in broad terms: The collaborator samples originated in the United States, Italy and Spain and spanned the acute and convalescent phases of COVID-19. The prospective study material was composed of cDNA or gDNA derived from T cells, B-cell-depleted T cells, or PBMCs. The dataset comprised deeply sampled blood TCRbeta repertoires from subjects exposed to, actively infected with, or recovered from COVID-19. Nearly every sample came with metadata listing a de-identified subject ID, COVID-19 status, age in years and sex. Where HLA class I and class II types were available, the types were taken from metadata supplied by the sample provider, not from assay-based typing. The repertoires were made available in a free public database intended to serve as a resource for research on the immune response to SARS-CoV-2. Samples were obtained from the ongoing ImmuneRACE study (first 160 participants) and from about 1,300 subjects provided by 6 global collaborators. The research as a whole found: How much clinical and demographic metadata was included differed by source and by participant, and the metadata was provided uncurated.

Turning to this clone: The antigen it recognizes is unknown. Base qualities were left out, and no much larger clone turns up one base away.

Trimming takes 1 base off V and 2 bases off J; junction bases not matched to a gene: 4. Its CDR3 holds 15 amino acids, cysteine through phenylalanine. CDR3 DNA is the only sequence kept; it has 45 bases, read in frame from the first base. As encoded in the germline V gene, CDR1 is SGHRS while CDR2 is YFSETQ. Participants in the prospective study were enrolled through a virtual design, were aged roughly 18 to 100 years, and lived in approximately 24 United States geographic areas. In the prospective study, cohorts were assigned on the basis of participant-reported clinical history obtained from a screening survey and a study questionnaire. ImmuneRACE Cohort 3 recovered participants were defined by two consecutive negative NP/OP PCR tests, healthcare professional clearance, or symptom resolution. Each participant in the prospective study had whole blood, serum and a nasopharyngeal or oropharyngeal swab collected by mobile phlebotomists. Prospective study participants could optionally give additional blood draws and questionnaires over a roughly two-month period. Before DNA extraction, prospective study blood samples were shipped either frozen or at room temperature.

TCRbeta CDR3 regions were amplified from genomic DNA by means of the immunoSEQ Assay, a bias-controlled multiplex PCR. The authors' pipeline ran thus. The number of nucleated cells in each sample was estimated from the amplification of reference gene primers within the assay. To quantify the absolute abundance of each unique TCRbeta CDR3 rearrangement, sequence reads were collapsed and filtered. For each sample, productive Simpson clonality was calculated as the square root of Simpson's diversity index over productive rearrangements. Sourced from immuneACCESS, this table was stored by TCRdb with only in-frame sequences that have V and J called. A share of the clones is absent; for the studies checked, an unresolved V gene accounts for under half, and the remainder has no known explanation. V, J and clone size reflect that table, while D and trimming were determined from the DNA. The sample table holds some 350,000 clones, of which approximately 89% were seen once. Around 4.6% of the sample comes from the top ten.

The TCR sequence derives from a man younger than 40 who had recovered from COVID-19. Specimen: PBMCs or T cells enriched from blood (not recorded which). This chain is built from TRBV5-1 and TRBJ2-5; 8 middle bases align to TRBD2. The encoded CDR3 is CASSLITSGQETQYF. The DNA reads TGCGCCAGCAGCTTGATAACTAGCGGACAAGAGACCCAGTACTTC.